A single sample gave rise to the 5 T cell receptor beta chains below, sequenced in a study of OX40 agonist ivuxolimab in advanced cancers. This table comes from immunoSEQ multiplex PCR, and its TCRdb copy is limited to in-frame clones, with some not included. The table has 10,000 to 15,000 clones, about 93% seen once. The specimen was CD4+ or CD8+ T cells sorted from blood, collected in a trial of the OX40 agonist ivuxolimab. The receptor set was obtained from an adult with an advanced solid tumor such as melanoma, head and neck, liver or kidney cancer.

As DNA, the CDR3 is TGTGCCAGCAGCCCCAGACAGGGTGGCTATGGCTACACCTTC. Protein product: CASSPRQGGYGYTF. The J gene is TRBJ1-2, the V gene TRBV4-2; 7 bases line up with TRBD1. The CDR3 extends over 14 amino acids. V shed 4 bases, J shed 4 bases, and the junction held 6 bases outside the gene matches. Germline V lookup: CDR1 LGHNA, CDR2 YNFKEQ.

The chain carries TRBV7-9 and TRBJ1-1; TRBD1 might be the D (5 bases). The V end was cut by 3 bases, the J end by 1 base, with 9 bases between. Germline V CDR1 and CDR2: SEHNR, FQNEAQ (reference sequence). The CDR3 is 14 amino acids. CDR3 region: CASSFTGGNTEAFF. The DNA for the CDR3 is TGTGCCAGCAGCTTCACGGGGGGGAACACTGAAGCTTTCTTT.

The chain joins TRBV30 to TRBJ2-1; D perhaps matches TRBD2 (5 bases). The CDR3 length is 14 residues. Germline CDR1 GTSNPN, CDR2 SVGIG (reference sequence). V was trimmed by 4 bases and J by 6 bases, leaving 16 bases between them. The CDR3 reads CAWTPGLAGNEQFF. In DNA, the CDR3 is TGTGCCTGGACCCCAGGACTGGCGGGCAATGAGCAGTTCTTC.

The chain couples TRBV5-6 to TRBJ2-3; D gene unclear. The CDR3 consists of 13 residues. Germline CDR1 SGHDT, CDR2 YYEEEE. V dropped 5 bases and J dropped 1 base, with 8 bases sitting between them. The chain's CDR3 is CASSLKGTDTQYF. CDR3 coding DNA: TGTGCCAGCAGTCTTAAGGGCACAGATACGCAGTATTTT.

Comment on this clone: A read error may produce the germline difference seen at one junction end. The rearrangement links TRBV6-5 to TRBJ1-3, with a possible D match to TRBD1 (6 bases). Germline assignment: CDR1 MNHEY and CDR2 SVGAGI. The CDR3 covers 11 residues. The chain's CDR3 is CASSYSGTPHF. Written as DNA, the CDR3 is TGTGCCAGCAGTTACTCGGGGACACCTCATTTT.